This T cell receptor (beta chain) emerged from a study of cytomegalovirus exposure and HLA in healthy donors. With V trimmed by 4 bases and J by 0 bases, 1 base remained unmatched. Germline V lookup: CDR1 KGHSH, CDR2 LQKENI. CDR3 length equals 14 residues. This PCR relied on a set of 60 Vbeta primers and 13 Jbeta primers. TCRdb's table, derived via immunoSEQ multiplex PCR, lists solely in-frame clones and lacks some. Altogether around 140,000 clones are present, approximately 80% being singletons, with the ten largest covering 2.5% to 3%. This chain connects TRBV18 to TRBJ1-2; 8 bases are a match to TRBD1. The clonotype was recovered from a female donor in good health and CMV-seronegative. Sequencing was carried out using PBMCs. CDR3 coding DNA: TGTGCCAGCTCACGGGGACAGGCTAACTATGGCTACACCTTC. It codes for CASSRGQANYGYTF.